The clone carrying this T cell receptor beta chain counts as medium-sized (0.01 to 0.1%). The time point: sample taken at primary tumor resection. Unsorted whole RNA from tumor, nontumor lung or frozen PBMC underwent sequencing. V gave up 7 bases and J gave up 7 bases, with 11 bases separating them. The germline V gene has CDR1 LNHNV and CDR2 YYDKDF (reference sequence). The CDR3 runs to 13 residues. This record comes from a study of spatial heterogeneity in lung cancer. TCRdb re-called the 5' RACE reads through MiXCR, storing one row per CDR3 protein. Altogether some 15,000 distinct CDR3 sequences are present, about 9.4% being singletons, with the ten largest covering around 29%.

The source was PBMCs, collected at surgery. The source of this sequence is a male donor with early-stage non-small cell lung cancer. This rearrangement joins TRBV15 to TRBJ1-6; no reliable D call. The CDR3 spells CATTQSRNSPLHF. CDR3 bases: TGTGCCACCACTCAGAGCCGCAATTCACCCCTCCACTTT. The full variable domain, its missing parts supplied by reference TRBV15 and TRBJ1-6, is DAMVIQNPRYQVTQFGKPVTLSCSQTLNHNVMYWYQQKSSQAPKLLFHYYDKDFNNEADTPDNFQSRRPNTSFCFLDIRSPGLGDTAMYLCATTQSRNSPLHFGNGTRLTVT.